This TCR beta chain is from a study of cytomegalovirus exposure and HLA in healthy donors. A multiplex PCR was run with 60 Vbeta primers and 13 Jbeta primers. Method: immunoSEQ multiplex PCR; TCRdb's copy keeps in-frame clones and lacks some. The sample records over 150,000 clones, around 64% being singletons. Concerning this clone: Its target is unknown.

Points from the study as a whole: DRB1 showed the most TCR associations and HLA-C the fewest in a later analysis, as rates varied by HLA locus. V segments that were indistinguishable, TRBV6-2 and TRBV6-3 among them, were omitted from analysis. A missense DCLRE1C variant was associated with V- and J-gene trimming of TCR beta chains in a later analysis, and an independent cohort replicated the association.

This CDR3 region has 15 residues. The germline CDR1 and CDR2 sequences are MNHEY and SVGAGI. V gave up 2 bases and J gave up 0 bases, with 10 bases separating them. The sequence derives from a woman between 25 and 40 years old in good health and CMV-seronegative. The rearrangement uses TRBV6-5 and TRBJ1-2, with a possible D match to TRBD1 (6 bases). The sample consisted of PBMCs. The CDR3 DNA sequence: TGTGCCAGCAGTTACGGGGGGGCATCTAACTATGGCTACACCTTC. It specifies CASSYGGASNYGYTF.